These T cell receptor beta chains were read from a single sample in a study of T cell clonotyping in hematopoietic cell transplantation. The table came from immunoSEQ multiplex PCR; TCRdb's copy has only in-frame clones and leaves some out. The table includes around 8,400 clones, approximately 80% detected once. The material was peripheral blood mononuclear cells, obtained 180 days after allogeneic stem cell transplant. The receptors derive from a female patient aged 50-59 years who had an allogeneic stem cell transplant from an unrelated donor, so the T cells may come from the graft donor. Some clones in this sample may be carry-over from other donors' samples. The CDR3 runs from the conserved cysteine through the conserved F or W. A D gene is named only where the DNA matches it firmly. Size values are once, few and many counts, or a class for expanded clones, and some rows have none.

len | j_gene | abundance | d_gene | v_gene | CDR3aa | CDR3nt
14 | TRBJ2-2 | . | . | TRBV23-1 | CASSQGEDTGELFF | TGCGCCAGCAGTCAAGGGGAGGACACCGGGGAGCTGTTTTTT
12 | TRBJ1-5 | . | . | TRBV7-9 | CASSLVDQPQHF | TGTGCCAGCAGCTTAGTTGATCAGCCCCAGCATTTT
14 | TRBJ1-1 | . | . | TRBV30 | CAWSDLTGYTEAFF | TGTGCCTGGAGTGATTTGACAGGATACACTGAAGCTTTCTTT
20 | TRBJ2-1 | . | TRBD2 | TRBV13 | CASSILGRSGGRSSYNEQFF | TGTGCCAGCAGCATTCTCGGGAGGAGCGGGGGCCGGAGCTCCTACAATGAGCAGTTCTTC
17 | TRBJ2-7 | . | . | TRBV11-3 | CASSLGVSRSPTYEQYF | TGTGCCAGCAGCTTAGGAGTATCTAGGAGCCCTACTTACGAGCAGTACTTC
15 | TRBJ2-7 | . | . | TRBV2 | CASSEQRGSAYEQYF | TGTGCCAGCAGTGAACAAAGGGGAAGCGCCTACGAGCAGTACTTC
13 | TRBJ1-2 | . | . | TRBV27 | CASNWGQNYGYTF | TGTGCCAGCAATTGGGGCCAGAACTATGGCTACACCTTC
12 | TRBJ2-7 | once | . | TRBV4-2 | CASGEGAGEQYF | TGTGCCAGCGGGGAGGGGGCGGGCGAGCAGTACTTC
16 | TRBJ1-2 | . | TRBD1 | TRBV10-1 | CASSTDLPGTGYGYTF | TGCGCCAGCAGTACTGACTTACCCGGGACAGGGTATGGCTACACCTTC
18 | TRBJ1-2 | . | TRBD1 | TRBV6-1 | CASSEGIATGGAEYGYTF | TGTGCCAGCAGTGAGGGAATTGCTACAGGGGGCGCGGAGTATGGCTACACCTTC
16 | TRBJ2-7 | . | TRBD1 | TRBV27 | CASRLLQGAGSYEQYF | TGTGCCAGCAGGTTACTACAGGGGGCTGGGTCCTACGAGCAGTACTTC
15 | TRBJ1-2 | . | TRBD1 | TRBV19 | CASSISQQGAYGYTF | TGTGCCAGTAGTATCTCTCAACAGGGGGCCTATGGCTACACCTTC
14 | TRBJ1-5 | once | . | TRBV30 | CAWSVRGGGQPQHF | TGTGCCTGGAGTGTACGGGGTGGTGGCCAGCCCCAGCATTTT
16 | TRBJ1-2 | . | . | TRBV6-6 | CASSQIVGTLFRGYTF | TGTGCCAGCAGTCAGATTGTCGGGACACTCTTCCGTGGCTACACCTTC
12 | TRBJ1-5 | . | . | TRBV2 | CASCGRGQPQHF | TGTGCCAGCTGCGGACGTGGTCAGCCCCAGCATTTT
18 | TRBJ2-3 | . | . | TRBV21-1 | CASSKGLAGAHSTDTQYF | TGTGCCAGCAGCAAGGGACTAGCGGGAGCTCATAGCACAGATACGCAGTATTTT
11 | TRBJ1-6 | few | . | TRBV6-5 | CASSYGGTLHF | TGTGCCAGCAGTTATGGAGGGACCCTCCACTTT
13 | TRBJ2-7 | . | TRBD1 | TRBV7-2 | CASSDRQGHEQYF | TGTGCCAGCAGCGACAGACAGGGCCACGAGCAGTACTTC
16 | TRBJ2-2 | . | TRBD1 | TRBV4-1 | CASSQRRTGDTGELFF | TGCGCCAGCAGCCAACGAAGGACAGGCGATACCGGGGAGCTGTTTTTT
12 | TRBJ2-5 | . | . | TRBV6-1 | CASSEGSETQYF | TGTGCCAGCAGTGAAGGATCAGAGACCCAGTACTTC
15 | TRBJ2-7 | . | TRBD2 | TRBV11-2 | CASSRGLAGAGEQYF | TGTGCCAGCAGTCGTGGACTAGCGGGAGCGGGCGAGCAGTACTTC
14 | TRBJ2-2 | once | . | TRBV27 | CASSPTGNTGELFF | TGTGCCAGCAGTCCTACAGGGAATACCGGGGAGCTGTTTTTT
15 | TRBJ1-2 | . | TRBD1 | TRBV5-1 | CASSIRQGESYGYTF | TGCGCCAGCAGCATTCGACAGGGAGAGAGCTATGGCTACACCTTC
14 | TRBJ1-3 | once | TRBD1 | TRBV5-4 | CASSLGSPGGTIYF | TGTGCCAGCAGCTTGGGTTCCCCAGGGGGCACCATATATTTT
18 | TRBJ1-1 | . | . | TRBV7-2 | CASSPRRRGGALSTEAFF | TGTGCCAGCAGCCCTAGGAGGAGGGGCGGGGCCCTCTCAACTGAAGCTTTCTTT
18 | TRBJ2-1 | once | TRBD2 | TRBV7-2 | CASSPKGGAGVGYNEQFF | TGTGCCAGCAGCCCAAAGGGAGGGGCGGGAGTCGGTTACAATGAGCAGTTCTTC
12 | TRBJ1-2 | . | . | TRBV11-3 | CASSLGDYGYTF | TGTGCCAGCAGCTTGGGAGACTATGGCTACACCTTC
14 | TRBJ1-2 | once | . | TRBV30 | CAWSGDDPNYGYTF | TGTGCCTGGAGCGGAGACGACCCTAACTATGGCTACACCTTC
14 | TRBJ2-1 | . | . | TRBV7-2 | CASSLGQFGDEQFF | TGTGCCAGCAGTTTGGGACAATTCGGCGATGAGCAGTTCTTC
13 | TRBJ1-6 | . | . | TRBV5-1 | CASSPRRGEPLHF | TGCGCCAGCAGCCCTCGGAGGGGGGAACCCCTCCACTTT
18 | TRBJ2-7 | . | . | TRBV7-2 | CASSLAGGQSSKFWEQYF | TGTGCCAGCAGCTTAGCGGGGGGGCAGTCCTCAAAGTTTTGGGAGCAGTACTTC
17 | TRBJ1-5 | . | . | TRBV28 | CASTAYGNRERNQPQHF | TGTGCCAGCACCGCTTATGGAAACAGGGAGCGAAATCAGCCCCAGCATTTT
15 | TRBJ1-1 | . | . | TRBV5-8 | CASSLETQGVSKAFF | TGTGCCAGCAGCTTGGAAACCCAAGGGGTTAGTAAAGCTTTCTTT
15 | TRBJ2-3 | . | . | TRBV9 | CASSVGGTVGDTQYF | TGTGCCAGCAGCGTAGGAGGAACAGTAGGAGATACGCAGTATTTT
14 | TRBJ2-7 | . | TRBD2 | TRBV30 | CAWSVAGLGYEQYF | TGTGCCTGGAGTGTAGCAGGACTAGGCTACGAGCAGTACTTC
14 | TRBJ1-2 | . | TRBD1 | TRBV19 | CASSIGTANYGYTF | TGTGCCAGTAGTATTGGGACAGCTAACTATGGCTACACCTTC
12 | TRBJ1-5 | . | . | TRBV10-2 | CASSDGGATQHF | TGCGCCAGCAGTGACGGTGGGGCAACCCAGCATTTT
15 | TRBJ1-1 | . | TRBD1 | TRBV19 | CASSSPGQGAAEAFF | TGTGCCAGTAGTTCCCCGGGACAGGGGGCGGCTGAAGCTTTCTTT
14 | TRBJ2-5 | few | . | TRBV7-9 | CASRDTGVGETQYF | TGTGCCAGCAGGGATACGGGAGTTGGAGAGACCCAGTACTTC
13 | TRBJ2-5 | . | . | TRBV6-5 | CASSYRGQETQYF | TGTGCCAGCAGTTACCGCGGGCAAGAGACCCAGTACTTC
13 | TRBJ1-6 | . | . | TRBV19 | CASSIRDNSPLHF | TGTGCCAGTAGTATACGGGATAATTCACCCCTCCACTTT
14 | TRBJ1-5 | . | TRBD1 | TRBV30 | CAWNPTGRGQPQHF | TGTGCCTGGAACCCGACAGGGCGAGGACAGCCCCAGCATTTT
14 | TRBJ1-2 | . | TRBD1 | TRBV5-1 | CASSPGQGMRGYTF | TGCGCCAGCAGCCCCGGACAGGGTATGAGGGGCTACACCTTC
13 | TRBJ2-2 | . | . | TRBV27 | CASSQWDGGELFF | TGTGCCAGCAGTCAATGGGACGGCGGGGAGCTGTTTTTT
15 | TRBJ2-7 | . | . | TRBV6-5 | CASSYDGLSSYEQYF | TGTGCCAGCAGTTACGACGGTTTAAGCTCCTACGAGCAGTACTTC
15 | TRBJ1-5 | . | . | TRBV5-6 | CASRFWGAVNQPQHF | TGTGCCAGCAGATTCTGGGGGGCTGTGAATCAGCCCCAGCATTTT
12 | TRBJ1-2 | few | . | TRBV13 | CASSLRQRYPHF | TGTGCCAGCAGCCTCCGACAGCGGTACCCCCACTTC